A single sample gave rise to the 8 T cell receptor beta chains below, sequenced in a study of neurological immune-mediated disorders. Using its own MiXCR run on the 5' RACE reads, TCRdb lists one record per CDR3 protein. The top ten hold 2% to 2.5% of the sample, which has 65,000 to 90,000 distinct CDR3 sequences, about 5.5% seen once. Sequencing was carried out using PBMCs. These receptors came from a woman aged 30 to 39 with multiple sclerosis.

This clonotype was counted at least ten times. The rearrangement uses TRBV5-1 and TRBJ1-3, with 9 bases lining up with TRBD1. CDR1 and CDR2 from the germline V gene are SGHRS and YFSETQ. This CDR3 region has 15 residues. V was pared by 4 bases and J by 5 bases, with 7 bases of the junction left unmatched. In nucleotides, the CDR3 is TGCGCCAGCAGCCCCGGGACAGGGAGCAGAAACACCATATATTTT. Translated, it gives CASSPGTGSRNTIYF. The full variable domain, with the rest looked up from reference TRBV5-1 and TRBJ1-3, is KAGVTQTPRYLIKTRGQQVTLSCSPISGHRSVSWYQQTPGQGLQFLFEYFSETQRNKGNFPGRFSGRQFSNSRSEMNVSTLELGDSALYLCASSPGTGSRNTIYFGEGSWLTVV.

V and J are TRBV6-1 and TRBJ2-3; D gene unclear. Trimming pared 3 bases from V and 6 bases from J, leaving 22 bases between. Per the germline V gene, CDR1 is MNHNS and CDR2 is SASEGT. CDR3 size: 17 residues. The CDR3 protein is CASSENGPPLPWDTQYF. In DNA, the CDR3 is TGTGCCAGCAGTGAGAACGGCCCACCTCTTCCCTGGGATACGCAGTATTTT.

This clonotype has a handful of counts. The V and J genes are TRBV7-9 and TRBJ2-7; D is possibly TRBD1 (6 bases). The germline V and J ends were trimmed by 5 bases and 13 bases, with 21 bases remaining between them. Per the germline V gene, CDR1 is SEHNR and CDR2 is FQNEAQ (reference sequence). CDR3 length: 13 amino acids. CDR3 amino acids: CASSADRAYDQYF. The CDR3 region has the DNA TGTGCCAGCAGCGCGGACAGAGCCTACGATCAATACTTC.

This clonotype has just a few counts. This may stem from a read error, because a much larger clone lies one nucleotide away. The V and J genes are TRBV27 and TRBJ1-6, with no clear D. There are 12 residues in the CDR3. Per the germline V gene, CDR1 is MNHEY and CDR2 is SMNVEV (reference sequence). The CDR3 is CDSSSGPSPLHF. In DNA form, the CDR3 reads TGTGACAGCAGTTCCGGTCCTTCACCCCTCCACTTT.

The sample holds a few counts of this clonotype. V is TRBV20-1 and J is TRBJ2-5; tentative D call: TRBD1 (6 bases). Trimming took off 6 bases at V and 0 bases at J, with 11 bases between the two ends. The CDR3 loop spans 13 amino acids. The germline gives CDR1 DFQATT, CDR2 SNEGSKA (reference sequence). For the CDR3, the DNA is TGCAGTGCCGCCCGGGACAACCAAGAGACCCAGTACTTC. The encoded protein is CSAARDNQETQYF.

This clonotype showed up many times. The V call is TRBV7-9, the J call TRBJ1-2; 11 nucleotides align to TRBD1. The CDR3 extends over 17 amino acids. The ends lost 4 bases at V and 4 bases at J; junction bases unmatched: 11. CDR1 is SEHNR and CDR2 is FQNEAQ in the germline V gene (reference sequence). This chain's CDR3 is CASSSHMDRGHGYGYTF. CDR3 sequence (DNA): TGTGCCAGCAGCTCGCATATGGACAGGGGGCATGGCTATGGCTACACCTTC. Full variable domain (remainder filled in from reference TRBV7-9 and TRBJ1-2): DTGVSQNPRHKITKRGQNVTFRCDPISEHNRLYWYRQTLGQGPEFLTYFQNEAQLEKSRLLSDRFSAERPKGSFSTLEIQRTEQGDSAMYLCASSSHMDRGHGYGYTFGSGTRLTVV.

The sample holds many counts of this clonotype. The rearrangement joins TRBV15 to TRBJ2-3; D gene unclear. Trimming removed 0 bases at V and 2 bases at J, with 9 bases between. CDR3 length: 15 amino acids. The germline V gene has CDR1 LNHNV and CDR2 YYDKDF (reference sequence). Here the CDR3 DNA reads TGTGCCACCAGCAGAGATGGTACGGACACAGATACGCAGTATTTT. Residues: CATSRDGTDTDTQYF.

This clonotype was recorded at least ten times. The rearrangement joins TRBV7-9 to TRBJ1-1; 9 nucleotides agree with TRBD1. Germline V gene data show CDR1 as SEHNR and CDR2 as FQNEAQ (reference sequence). V was pared by 5 bases and J by 2 bases, with 9 bases of the junction left unmatched. The CDR3 has 16 residues. The CDR3 DNA reads as TGTGCCAGCAGCGTCGACAGGGGGATGGTTAACACTGAAGCTTTCTTT. It yields the protein CASSVDRGMVNTEAFF.